Included here is one T cell receptor (beta chain) sequence, with context. TCRdb's table, derived via immunoSEQ multiplex PCR, lists solely in-frame clones and lacks some. The sample holds about 180,000 clones, around four fifths seen once. This sample stems from a study of blood T cell repertoires in COVID-19. This receptor was identified in a man between 65 and 79 years old with active or convalescent COVID-19. Sequencing input: peripheral blood.

For the CDR3, the DNA is TGTGCCAGCTCACTGGCAGGGGATCGGTATAATGAAAAACTGTTTTTT. The encoded protein is CASSLAGDRYNEKLFF. The chain carries TRBV18 and TRBJ1-4, with D possibly TRBD1 on 6 matching bases. The V end lost 4 bases, the J end lost 4 bases, and 16 bases lay between the germline ends. The CDR3 loop spans 16 amino acids. Germline V gene lookup returns CDR1 KGHSH and CDR2 LQKENI. Based on the CDR3 plus reference TRBV18 and TRBJ1-4, the full variable domain is NAGVMQNPRHLVRRRGQEARLRCSPMKGHSHVYWYRQLPEEGLKFMVYLQKENIIDESGMPKERFSAEFPKEGPSILRIQQVVRGDSAAYFCASSLAGDRYNEKLFFGSGTQLSVL.